This T cell receptor beta chain was sequenced for a study of T-cell reconstitution after alpha-beta-depleted transplantation in children. During its preparation, the TCRbeta library received unique molecular identifiers. TCRdb reanalysed the PCR reads using MiXCR and keeps one entry per CDR3 protein. The sample has tens of thousands of distinct CDR3 sequences, 15% to 17% seen once. This clonotype was detected a few times. Its target is not known. Findings of the study overall: Surviving recipient T cells and thymic progenitors underlay high day-60 TCRbeta diversity in some patients. About two months after transplant, alpha-beta T cells reportedly came from several hundred expanded graft clones.

Trimming pared 5 bases from V and 6 bases from J, leaving 13 bases between. The CDR3 length is 14 residues. Per germline, CDR1 SGHAT and CDR2 FQNNGV. This sequence was found in a male patient under 10 years old who had a stem cell transplant for acute lymphoblastic leukemia, so the T cells may come from the graft donor. V usage is TRBV11-2 and J usage is TRBJ1-4, with no clear D. The sample was PBMCs, mostly from graft donor cells, taken 180 days after TCRalphabeta/CD19-depleted stem cell transplant. The CDR3 region is CASSPRGRDEKLFF. The DNA for the CDR3 is TGTGCCAGCAGCCCTCGAGGACGGGATGAAAAACTGTTTTTT.